This entry lists 19 T cell receptor beta chains sequenced from one sample in a study of radiotherapy plus CTLA-4 blockade in lung cancer. Assay used: immunoSEQ multiplex PCR; TCRdb lists only in-frame clones, some missing. Of about 38,000 clones in the sample, 86% were seen once. The source was peripheral blood, collected from a patient treated with radiotherapy plus ipilimumab. The receptors here all came from a human donor with non-small cell lung cancer whose response to radiotherapy plus ipilimumab could not be evaluated.

The rearrangement joins TRBV6-6 to TRBJ1-5; D is ambiguous. CDR1 is MNHNY and CDR2 is SVGAGI in the germline V gene (reference sequence). V lost 5 bases to trimming and J lost 2 bases, with 16 bases between them. The CDR3 is made up of 16 amino acids. The DNA for the CDR3 is TGTGCCAGCAGTAGCTTCGTGGGTAGCGGCAATCAGCCCCAGCATTTT. Protein product: CASSSFVGSGNQPQHF.

The genes are TRBV5-1 and TRBJ2-1; 7 bases fit TRBD2. The junction had 2 bases not matched to a gene; V was cut back by 0 bases and J by 2 bases. CDR1 SGHRS and CDR2 YFSETQ come from the germline V gene. The CDR3 totals 15 residues. Here the CDR3 reads CASSLGGSAYNEQFF. DNA of the CDR3: TGCGCCAGCAGCTTGGGCGGGAGCGCCTACAATGAGCAGTTCTTC.

The chain employs TRBV11-2 and TRBJ2-3, with TRBD2 matching 9 bases. The V segment lost 5 bases and the J segment 4 bases; nucleotides outside the gene matches: 7. The CDR3 runs 15 residues. Germline CDR1 reads SGHAT; CDR2 reads FQNNGV. The chain's CDR3 is CASSVWTSVSDTQYF. CDR3 coding DNA: TGTGCCAGCAGCGTATGGACTAGCGTGTCAGATACGCAGTATTTT.

The chain couples TRBV5-1 to TRBJ2-1; 7 nucleotides match TRBD2. Germline CDR1 is SGHRS and CDR2 is YFSETQ. The CDR3 runs to 15 residues. V shed 1 base and J 9 bases; nucleotides not matched to a gene: 10. CDR3 sequence (DNA): TGCGCCAGCAGCTTGCCGGGGTCGGGAGGCTTTGAGCAGTTCTTC. Protein product: CASSLPGSGGFEQFF.

The chain combines TRBV5-1 with TRBJ2-2; the D gene is possibly TRBD2 (7 bases). There are 15 residues in the CDR3. CDR1 is SGHRS, CDR2 YFSETQ, per germline. V shed 4 bases and J shed 4 bases, with 14 bases lying between them. CDR3 protein: CASSEQGGGTGELFF. CDR3 bases: TGCGCCAGCAGCGAGCAGGGAGGGGGCACCGGGGAGCTGTTTTTT.

The chain carries TRBV5-4 and TRBJ2-2; D possibly corresponds to TRBD1 (5 bases). CDR3 length: 15 residues. With 1 base removed from V and 0 bases from J, the gap between germline ends came to 7 bases. The germline CDR1 and CDR2 sequences are SGHNT and YYREEE (reference sequence). The CDR3 protein is CASSLTGTNTGELFF. The CDR3 DNA is TGTGCCAGCAGCTTGACAGGAACGAACACCGGGGAGCTGTTTTTT.

V gene TRBV9 combines with J gene TRBJ2-7; D is perhaps TRBD1 (7 bases). Germline loops: CDR1 SGDLS, CDR2 YYNGEE. Trimming took 0 bases from V and 3 from J, leaving 22 bases between them. The CDR3 runs to 18 residues. The CDR3 DNA is TGTGCCAGCAGCGTAGGCACAGGACTCGGAGGGGGCTTCTACGAGCAGTACTTC. Protein sequence: CASSVGTGLGGGFYEQYF.

CDR3 protein: CASSYGTKNTEAFF. The CDR3 nucleotides are TGTGCCAGCAGTTACGGCACAAAGAACACTGAAGCTTTCTTT. This sequence joins TRBV6-5 and TRBJ1-1, with no clear D. Germline lookup yields CDR1 MNHEY and CDR2 SVGAGI. Trimming removed 2 bases at V and 1 base at J, with 8 bases between. The CDR3 spans 14 residues.

The chain uses TRBV6-6 and TRBJ1-2, with TRBD1 identical over 9 bases. Germline CDR1 MNHNY, CDR2 SVGAGI (reference sequence). The trim removed 6 bases at V and 4 bases at J, leaving 9 bases unmatched. The CDR3 extends over 15 amino acids. As DNA, the CDR3 is TGTGCCAGCAGGCCCGGGACAGGGAAACTCTATGGCTACACCTTC. Translated: CASRPGTGKLYGYTF.

The rearrangement links TRBV9 to TRBJ1-4; 7 bases are a match to TRBD1. Unmatched junction bases numbered 7, after V lost 0 bases and J lost 8 bases. The CDR3 runs 15 residues. CDR1 is SGDLS, CDR2 YYNGEE, per germline. CDR3 bases: TGTGCCAGCAGCGTAGATGGGACAGCCAGCGAAAAACTGTTTTTT. This encodes CASSVDGTASEKLFF.

The chain carries TRBV14 and TRBJ2-7; 9 nucleotides line up with TRBD1. The germline gives CDR1 SGHDN, CDR2 FVKESK. The CDR3 contains 21 residues. Trimming took 4 bases from V and 0 from J; bases not matched to a gene: 22. In DNA, the CDR3 is TGTGCCAGCAGCCGCCTCAGGCCCCCGGGACAGGGAATTCGGGGCTCCTACGAGCAGTACTTC. Translated: CASSRLRPPGQGIRGSYEQYF.

This clone came up once. V and J are TRBV5-1 and TRBJ2-7; D unclear. The CDR3 has 14 amino acids. The germline V and J ends were trimmed by 4 bases and 2 bases, with 13 bases remaining between them. Germline V lookup: CDR1 SGHRS, CDR2 YFSETQ. As DNA, the CDR3 is TGCGCCAGCAGCCAAGTCACTGCCACCTACGAGCAGTACTTC. The encoded protein is CASSQVTATYEQYF.

The rearrangement joins TRBV5-1 to TRBJ2-7, with 10 bases matching TRBD2. CDR1 SGHRS and CDR2 YFSETQ come from the germline V gene. The CDR3 is 16 amino acids. Trimming took 0 bases from V and 0 from J; bases not matched to a gene: 3. The CDR3 protein is CASSLASGGISYEQYF. Written as DNA, the CDR3 is TGCGCCAGCAGCTTGGCTAGCGGGGGAATCTCCTACGAGCAGTACTTC. The complete variable domain, with remaining parts taken from reference TRBV5-1 and TRBJ2-7, reads KAGVTQTPRYLIKTRGQQVTLSCSPISGHRSVSWYQQTPGQGLQFLFEYFSETQRNKGNFPGRFSGRQFSNSRSEMNVSTLELGDSALYLCASSLASGGISYEQYFGPGTRLTVT.

In the case of this clone: The sample has other DNA sequences that encode this CDR3 too. J is TRBJ1-4 and V is TRBV6-1; 8 positions agree with TRBD1. The CDR3 spans 15 residues. Germline CDR1 and CDR2: MNHNS and SASEGT. The junction had 6 bases not matched to a gene; V was cut back by 1 base and J by 8 bases. The chain's CDR3 is CASSEGTGLVEKLFF. The CDR3 bases are TGTGCCAGCAGTGAAGGGACAGGGTTAGTAGAAAAACTGTTTTTT.

The chain recombines TRBV28 with TRBJ2-7, with 11 bases identical to TRBD1. Germline assignment: CDR1 MDHEN and CDR2 SYDVKM. The CDR3 runs 15 residues. V shed 6 bases, J shed 4 bases, and the junction held 8 bases outside the gene matches. CDR3 region: CASSRGGQGAYEQYF. CDR3 DNA: TGTGCCAGCAGCCGGGGTGGACAGGGGGCTTACGAGCAGTACTTC.

V is TRBV19 and J is TRBJ1-5; 9 nucleotides match TRBD1. From germline, CDR1 is LNHDA and CDR2 SQIVND (reference sequence). The ends lost 6 bases at V and 2 bases at J; junction bases unmatched: 5. The CDR3 runs to 15 residues. Here the CDR3 DNA reads TGTGCCAGTAGCTCCCGGACAGGGGGCAATCAGCCCCAGCATTTT. This gives the protein CASSSRTGGNQPQHF.

This clone appeared once. The chain recombines TRBV7-9 with TRBJ2-3; possible D gene TRBD2, 6 bases. CDR1 and CDR2 from the germline V gene are SEHNR and FQNEAQ (reference sequence). V was cut by 8 bases and J by 3 bases, with 15 bases left in between. This CDR3 comprises 14 residues. The CDR3 reads CASEPPGRTDTQYF. The CDR3 DNA reads TGTGCCAGCGAGCCTCCCGGGAGAACAGATACGCAGTATTTT.

This chain joins TRBV9 and TRBJ2-2, with TRBD2 identical over 15 bases. The CDR3 loop spans 15 amino acids. CDR1 and CDR2 (germline): SGDLS, YYNGEE. The V gene end was trimmed by 3 bases and the J gene end by 7 bases; junction bases not matched to a gene: 1. The CDR3: CASSGGLAGGGELFF. The CDR3 nucleotides read TGTGCCAGCAGCGGGGGACTAGCGGGGGGCGGGGAGCTGTTTTTT. Using reference TRBV9 and TRBJ2-2 for the parts outside the CDR3, the full variable domain is DSGVTQTPKHLITATGQRVTLRCSPRSGDLSVYWYQQSLDQGLQFLIQYYNGEERAKGNILERFSAQQFPDLHSELNLSSLELGDSALYFCASSGGLAGGGELFFGEGSRLTVL.

This chain connects TRBV6-1 to TRBJ1-2; D not resolved. The CDR3 covers 12 residues. Germline-derived CDR1 and CDR2 are MNHNS and SASEGT. Trimming removed 1 base from V and 4 bases from J, with 4 bases in between. The CDR3 region is CASSEGLYGYTF. The CDR3 DNA reads as TGTGCCAGCAGTGAAGGACTCTATGGCTACACCTTC.